The rows below give T cell receptor beta chains drawn from one sample of a study of T-cell memory formation after mild COVID-19. TCRdb reprocessed the 5' RACE reads with MiXCR, giving one entry per CDR3 protein. Of a few hundred thousand distinct CDR3 sequences listed, approximately 8.4% are singletons. The sequenced material came from PBMCs or a T cell subset sorted from them (not recorded which). The receptor set was obtained from a young man who had mild COVID-19 (a few samples of this study predate the infection). Cell type and time point are not known. Both conserved end residues are trimmed from each CDR3. Fields, in order: V gene, J gene, CDR3 protein.

v_call: TRBV5-1; j_call: TRBJ1-2; cdr3_aa: ASSLDSYGYT
v_call: TRBV24-1; j_call: TRBJ2-1; cdr3_aa: ATSDRGLIGYNEQF
v_call: TRBV5-4; j_call: TRBJ1-4; cdr3_aa: ASSLGGATNEKLF
v_call: TRBV7-9; j_call: TRBJ2-3; cdr3_aa: ASSSLSGGTDTQY
v_call: TRBV5-5; j_call: TRBJ1-5; cdr3_aa: ASSLEGDGGQPQH
v_call: TRBV7-2; j_call: TRBJ2-7; cdr3_aa: ASSRLGTGAYEQY
v_call: TRBV4-2; j_call: TRBJ1-2; cdr3_aa: ASSQGTVSNYGYT
v_call: TRBV6-5; j_call: TRBJ1-1; cdr3_aa: ASSYGTGGPPRVAF
v_call: TRBV6-6; j_call: TRBJ1-2; cdr3_aa: ASSWGRQVRIYGYT
v_call: TRBV7-2; j_call: TRBJ1-2; cdr3_aa: ASSSDHGASAGYT
v_call: TRBV7-3; j_call: TRBJ2-1; cdr3_aa: ASSLNPHQGGRF
v_call: TRBV6-5; j_call: TRBJ1-2; cdr3_aa: ATMTGLAGYT
v_call: TRBV7-2; j_call: TRBJ1-2; cdr3_aa: ASSFQGIVYGYT
v_call: TRBV20-1; j_call: TRBJ1-4; cdr3_aa: SAREGANEKLF
v_call: TRBV5-1; j_call: TRBJ1-2; cdr3_aa: ASSDQGNYGYT
v_call: TRBV12-3/TRBV12-4; j_call: TRBJ1-3; cdr3_aa: ASRGFRQGGGNTIY
v_call: TRBV5-1; j_call: TRBJ2-3; cdr3_aa: ASSLASGASDTQY
v_call: TRBV7-9; j_call: TRBJ1-1; cdr3_aa: ASSPRTGRVAEAF
v_call: TRBV7-8; j_call: TRBJ2-7; cdr3_aa: ASSLGRPEQY
v_call: TRBV7-9; j_call: TRBJ2-6; cdr3_aa: ASSRLSGANVLT
v_call: TRBV10-3; j_call: TRBJ2-3; cdr3_aa: AISESDGDTQY
v_call: TRBV5-4; j_call: TRBJ1-6; cdr3_aa: ASQTGTGNSPLH
v_call: TRBV20-1; j_call: TRBJ2-7; cdr3_aa: SARAFSGGLEQY
v_call: TRBV4-1; j_call: TRBJ2-1; cdr3_aa: ASSPNMGHEQF
v_call: TRBV25-1; j_call: TRBJ1-2; cdr3_aa: ASSEGGVTDYGYT
v_call: TRBV7-2; j_call: TRBJ2-7; cdr3_aa: ASSWTLATYEQY
v_call: TRBV20-1; j_call: TRBJ2-7; cdr3_aa: SARAVSSYEQY
v_call: TRBV3-1; j_call: TRBJ1-2; cdr3_aa: ASSQELRDSHGYT
v_call: TRBV10-1; j_call: TRBJ2-3; cdr3_aa: ASSPGVYTDTQY
v_call: TRBV12-3/TRBV12-4; j_call: TRBJ2-2; cdr3_aa: ASSLRSGYTGELF
v_call: TRBV12-3/TRBV12-4; j_call: TRBJ2-1; cdr3_aa: ASTRRGGTSEQF
v_call: TRBV3-1; j_call: TRBJ2-5; cdr3_aa: ASSHLRDPSETQY
v_call: TRBV11-3; j_call: TRBJ2-2; cdr3_aa: ASSLGGDPGELF
v_call: TRBV7-3; j_call: TRBJ2-5; cdr3_aa: ASSPAPRSAQY
v_call: TRBV7-9; j_call: TRBJ2-2; cdr3_aa: ASSLGASAGELF
v_call: TRBV6-1; j_call: TRBJ2-5; cdr3_aa: ASRAGTSGGRGFGTQY
v_call: TRBV12-3/TRBV12-4; j_call: TRBJ2-4; cdr3_aa: ASSLLEDIQY
v_call: TRBV4-3; j_call: TRBJ1-3; cdr3_aa: ASSQDVGGGGNTIY